These 9 T cell receptor beta chains came from one sample sequenced in a study of cytomegalovirus exposure and HLA in healthy donors. The primer mix had 60 Vbeta and 13 Jbeta primers. Assay used: immunoSEQ multiplex PCR; TCRdb lists only in-frame clones, some missing. Of about 160,000 clones in the sample, roughly four fifths were seen once. The sample consisted of PBMCs. The origin of the receptors is a woman in her 40s in good health and CMV-seronegative.

This clone was detected only once. V gene TRBV5-1 combines with J gene TRBJ1-2, with 11 bases fitting TRBD1. Germline assignment: CDR1 SGHRS and CDR2 YFSETQ. J was trimmed by 2 bases and V by 5 bases; bases with no gene match: 5. The CDR3 spans 15 residues. CDR3 protein: CASRPGTGGNYGYTF. DNA for the CDR3: TGCGCCAGCAGACCTGGGACAGGGGGAAACTATGGCTACACCTTC.

The chain combines TRBV19 with TRBJ2-1; a possible D gene is TRBD2 (5 bases). V was pared by 5 bases and J by 6 bases, with 20 bases between. Per germline, CDR1 LNHDA and CDR2 SQIVND (reference sequence). The length of the CDR3 is 16 residues. This CDR3 reads CASSGQLPPRVNEQFF. In nucleotides, the CDR3 is TGTGCCAGTAGTGGCCAGTTACCCCCGCGGGTCAATGAGCAGTTCTTC.

The chain recombines TRBV11-2 with TRBJ2-7; 9 bases align to TRBD1. This CDR3 comprises 16 residues. V shed 4 bases, J shed 5 bases, and the junction held 12 bases outside the gene matches. In germline, CDR1 is SGHAT, CDR2 FQNNGV. In nucleotides, the CDR3 is TGTGCCAGCAGCTCCTCAGTTGGGACAGGGTACCACGAGCAGTACTTC. Protein product: CASSSSVGTGYHEQYF.

The J gene is TRBJ2-5, the V gene TRBV19; D might be TRBD1 (5 bases). CDR1 is LNHDA and CDR2 is SQIVND in the germline V gene (reference sequence). V was clipped by 1 base and J by 3 bases, with 9 bases between them. CDR3 length equals 14 residues. CDR3 loop: CASSIVEGEETQYF. For the CDR3, the DNA is TGTGCCAGTAGTATAGTAGAAGGGGAAGAGACCCAGTACTTC. Together with reference TRBV19 and TRBJ2-5, the CDR3 gives the full variable domain: DGGITQSPKYLFRKEGQNVTLSCEQNLNHDAMYWYRQDPGQGLRLIYYSQIVNDFQKGDIAEGYSVSREKKESFPLTVTSAQKNPTAFYLCASSIVEGEETQYFGPGTRLLVL.

The CDR3 sequence: CASMEGRDTEAFF. CDR3 coding DNA: TGTGCCAGCATGGAGGGGAGGGACACTGAAGCTTTCTTT. This chain joins TRBV2 and TRBJ1-1; the D gene is possibly TRBD1 (5 bases). Trimming took off 7 bases at V and 3 bases at J, with 12 bases between the two ends. CDR3 size: 13 residues. Germline-derived CDR1 and CDR2 are SNHLY and FYNNEI.

The chain uses TRBV10-1 and TRBJ1-1; the D is unclear. V dropped 7 bases and J dropped 1 base, with 13 bases sitting between them. CDR3 length: 14 amino acids. CDR1 is WNHNN and CDR2 is SYGVQD in the germline V gene (reference sequence). The CDR3 protein is CASNPPGSNTEAFF. CDR3 DNA: TGCGCCAGCAACCCTCCGGGGTCGAACACTGAAGCTTTCTTT.

V gene TRBV7-6 combines with J gene TRBJ2-3; 16 nucleotides agree with TRBD2. Germline values: CDR1 SGHVS, CDR2 FNYEAQ. V was pared by 5 bases and J by 1 base, with 6 bases of the junction left unmatched. The CDR3 sequence is 18 residues long. The CDR3 loop is CASSAGLAGGQGTDTQYF. The CDR3 region has the DNA TGTGCCAGCAGCGCGGGACTAGCGGGAGGGCAGGGCACAGATACGCAGTATTTT.

The rearrangement uses TRBV6-6 and TRBJ1-4; 7 nucleotides line up with TRBD1. Germline V gene sequence: CDR1 MNHNY, CDR2 SVGAGI (reference sequence). Trimming removed 11 bases from V and 3 bases from J; junction bases left unmatched: 6. The CDR3 totals 13 residues. The CDR3 DNA reads as TGTGCCGGAAGGGGGCGAGCTAATGAAAAACTGTTTTTT. It is translated as CAGRGRANEKLFF.

The chain combines TRBV7-9 with TRBJ2-7, with TRBD1 matching over 8 bases. The length of the CDR3 is 16 residues. Germline CDR1 reads SEHNR; CDR2 reads FQNEAQ (reference sequence). Unmatched junction bases numbered 11, after V lost 5 bases and J lost 2 bases. The CDR3 loop reads CASSPVKTGGTYEQYF. CDR3 coding DNA: TGTGCCAGCAGCCCTGTCAAAACAGGGGGAACCTACGAGCAGTACTTC.